The T cell receptor beta chain described here comes from a study of T cell repertoires in cytomegalovirus infection. Study background: From public TCR beta signatures came an indication of both CMV infection and matching HLA type. Whole-study results and caveats: Based on cumulative public TCR beta family frequency, carriers of CMV plus the relevant HLA were identified. The ex vivo response was dominated by HLA-C-restricted CMV-specific TCR beta clonotypes.

V lost 5 bases, J lost 2 bases, and 6 bases stayed unmatched. CDR1 SGHTA and CDR2 FQGNSA come from the germline V gene. The CDR3 runs 15 residues. As concerns this clonotype: What it binds is not known.

TCRdb processed the reads anew with MiXCR; each CDR3 protein has one entry. The sample includes around 740,000 distinct CDR3 sequences, 35% to 45% seen only once; the top ten take 2.8%. This clonotype originated in a human donor in good health (CMV status not recorded). Some clones in this sample may be carry-over from other donors' samples. The sequenced sample consisted of PBMCs. The chain recombines TRBV7-2 with TRBJ2-7, with 10 nucleotides matching TRBD1. CDR3 region: CASSPGQGIAYEQYF. The CDR3 region has the DNA TGTGCCAGCAGCCCGGGACAGGGGATCGCCTACGAGCAGTACTTC.